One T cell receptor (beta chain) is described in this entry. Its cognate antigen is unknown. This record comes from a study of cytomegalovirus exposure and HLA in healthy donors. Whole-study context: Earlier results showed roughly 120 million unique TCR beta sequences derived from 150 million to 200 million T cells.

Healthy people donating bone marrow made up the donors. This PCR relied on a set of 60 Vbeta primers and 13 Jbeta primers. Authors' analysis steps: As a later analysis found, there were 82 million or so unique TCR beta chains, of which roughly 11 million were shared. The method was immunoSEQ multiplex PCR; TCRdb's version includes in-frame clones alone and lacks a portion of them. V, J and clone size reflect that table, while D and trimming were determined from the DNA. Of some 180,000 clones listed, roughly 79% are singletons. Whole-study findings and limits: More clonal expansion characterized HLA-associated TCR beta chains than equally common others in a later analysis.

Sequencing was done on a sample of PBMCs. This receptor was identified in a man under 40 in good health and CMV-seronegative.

In DNA form, the CDR3 reads TGCGCCAGCAGCTTGATGGGACTAGCGGCCGGGGCCCAAGAGACCCAGTACTTC. This gives the protein CASSLMGLAAGAQETQYF. The chain has TRBV5-1 and TRBJ2-5, with TRBD2 identical over 11 bases. Germline V gene sequence: CDR1 SGHRS, CDR2 YFSETQ. The CDR3 extends over 18 amino acids. V shed 1 base, J shed 1 base, and the junction held 9 bases outside the gene matches.